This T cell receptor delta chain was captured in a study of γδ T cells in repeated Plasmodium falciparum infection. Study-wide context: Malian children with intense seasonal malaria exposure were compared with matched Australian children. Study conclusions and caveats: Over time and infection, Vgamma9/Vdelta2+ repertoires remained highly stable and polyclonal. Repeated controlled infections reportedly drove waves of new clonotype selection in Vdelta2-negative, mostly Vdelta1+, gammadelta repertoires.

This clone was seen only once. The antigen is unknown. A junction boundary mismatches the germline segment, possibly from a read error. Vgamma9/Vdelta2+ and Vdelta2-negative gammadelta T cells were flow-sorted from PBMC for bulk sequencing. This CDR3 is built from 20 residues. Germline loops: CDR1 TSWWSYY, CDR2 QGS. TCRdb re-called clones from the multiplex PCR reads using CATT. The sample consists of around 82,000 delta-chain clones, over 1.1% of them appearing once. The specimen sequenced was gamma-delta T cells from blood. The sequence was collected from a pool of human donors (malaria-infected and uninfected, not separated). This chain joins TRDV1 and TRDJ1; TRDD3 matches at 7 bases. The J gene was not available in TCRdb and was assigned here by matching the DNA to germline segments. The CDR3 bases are TGCGCTCTTGGGGGCCCTCCCCCCCTACGCCCCCCGGGGGATACCGATAAACTCATCTTT. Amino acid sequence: CALGGPPPLRPPGDTDKLIF.